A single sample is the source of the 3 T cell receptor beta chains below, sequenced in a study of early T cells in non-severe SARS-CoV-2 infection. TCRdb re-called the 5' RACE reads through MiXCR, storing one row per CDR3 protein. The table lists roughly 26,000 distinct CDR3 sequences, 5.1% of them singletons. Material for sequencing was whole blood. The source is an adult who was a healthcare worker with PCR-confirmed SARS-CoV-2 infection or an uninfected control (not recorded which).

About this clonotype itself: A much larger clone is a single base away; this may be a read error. CDR3 in amino acids: CAIGRKTQYF. As DNA, the CDR3 is TGTGCCATTGGGAGGAAGACCCAGTACTTC. This rearrangement joins TRBV6-2 or TRBV6-3 to TRBJ2-5; D perhaps matches TRBD2 (6 bases). This CDR3 is built from 10 residues. Per germline, CDR1 MNHEY and CDR2 SVGEGT. The ends were cut back, 10 bases at V and 6 bases at J, with 9 bases in the middle.

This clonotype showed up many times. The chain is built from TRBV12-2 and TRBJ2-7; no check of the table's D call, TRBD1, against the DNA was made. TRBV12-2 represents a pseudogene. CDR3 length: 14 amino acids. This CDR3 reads CASRPKLPGGVQYF. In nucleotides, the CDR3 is TGTGCAAGTCGCCCTAAACTCCCGGGGGGCGTGCAGTACTTC.

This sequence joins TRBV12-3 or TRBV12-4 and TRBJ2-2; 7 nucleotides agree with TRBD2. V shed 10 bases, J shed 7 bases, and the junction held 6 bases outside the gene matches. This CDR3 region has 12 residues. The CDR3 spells CANRLAGGELFF. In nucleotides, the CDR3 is TGTGCCAACCGACTAGCTGGCGGGGAGCTGTTTTTT.